A single sample is the source of the 22 T cell receptor beta chains below, sequenced in a study of preoperative IRX-2 immunotherapy in early breast cancer. Sequencing was performed with immunoSEQ multiplex PCR; in TCRdb, only in-frame clones are kept and a portion is missing. The sample has 5,800 or so clones; around 75% are singletons. Treatment here: preoperative locoregional IRX-2 cytokine immunotherapy. The sequences come from tumor tissue, collected before IRX-2 immunotherapy. Receptor source: a human donor with breast cancer.

In its sample, this clone was seen a few times. The gene calls are TRBV7-1 and TRBJ1-5; D perhaps matches TRBD1 (5 bases). TRBV7-1 is an ORF, and what it does is uncertain. The V and J ends lost 5 bases and 9 bases respectively, with 14 bases between them. The CDR3 contains 13 residues. In nucleotides, the CDR3 is TGTGCCAGCAGCCCCGTGCCGGGACCGCCCCAGCATTTT. Protein sequence: CASSPVPGPPQHF.

This chain joins TRBV5-1 and TRBJ1-1; TRBD1 matches 10 bases. Germline values: CDR1 SGHRS, CDR2 YFSETQ. There are 14 residues in the CDR3. The trim removed 4 bases at V and 2 bases at J, leaving 2 bases unmatched. CDR3 loop: CASSPTGGNTEAFF. CDR3 in DNA: TGCGCCAGCAGCCCGACAGGGGGCAACACTGAAGCTTTCTTT. The variable domain in full, with the rest retrieved from reference TRBV5-1 and TRBJ1-1, is KAGVTQTPRYLIKTRGQQVTLSCSPISGHRSVSWYQQTPGQGLQFLFEYFSETQRNKGNFPGRFSGRQFSNSRSEMNVSTLELGDSALYLCASSPTGGNTEAFFGQGTRLTVV.

This chain links TRBV15 with TRBJ2-5; 10 bases agree with TRBD2. J gave up 0 bases and V 1 base, and 11 bases lay outside the gene matches. CDR3 length: 19 amino acids. The V gene's germline CDR1 is LNHNV and CDR2 YYDKDF (reference sequence). This CDR3 is CATSRAGGLAGVHQETQYF. Written as DNA, the CDR3 is TGTGCCACCAGCAGAGCCGGGGGGCTAGCGGGGGTCCACCAAGAGACCCAGTACTTC. Combining the CDR3 with reference TRBV15 and TRBJ2-5 gives the whole variable domain DAMVIQNPRYQVTQFGKPVTLSCSQTLNHNVMYWYQQKSSQAPKLLFHYYDKDFNNEADTPDNFQSRRPNTSFCFLDIRSPGLGDTAMYLCATSRAGGLAGVHQETQYFGPGTRLLVL.

There are a few counts of this clone. This chain uses TRBV11-3 with TRBJ1-1; possible D gene TRBD1, 5 bases. In germline, CDR1 is SGHNT, CDR2 YENEEA. V was cut by 1 base and J by 3 bases, with 9 bases left in between. The CDR3 spans 14 residues. The CDR3 reads CASSLGGGHTEAFF. DNA for the CDR3: TGTGCCAGCAGCTTAGGTGGGGGACACACTGAAGCTTTCTTT.

This clone has only a few counts. The chain couples TRBV6-8 to TRBJ1-4; D gene ambiguous. This CDR3 spans 15 amino acids. Germline assignment: CDR1 MNHGY and CDR2 SAAAGT. With 10 bases removed from V and 8 bases from J, the gap between germline ends came to 23 bases. For the CDR3, the DNA is TGTGCCACCGCCTCATCCCCGTCGTCGGGCGAAAAACTGTTTTTT. Translation: CATASSPSSGEKLFF.

The J gene is TRBJ1-6, the V gene TRBV11-3; D may be TRBD1 (6 bases). Deletions cut 5 bases from V and 14 bases from J, with 19 bases between. This CDR3 has 14 amino acids. Looked up from germline, CDR1 is SGHNT and CDR2 is YENEEA. CDR3 protein: CASSPTGGRSALHF. CDR3 nucleotides: TGTGCCAGCAGCCCCACCGGGGGCAGATCAGCCCTCCACTTT.

The genes are TRBV6-8 and TRBJ1-5; D gene uncertain. CDR3 length: 13 amino acids. The germline CDR1 and CDR2 sequences are MNHGY and SAAAGT. The germline V and J ends were trimmed by 2 bases and 0 bases, with 2 bases remaining between them. CDR3 DNA: TGTGCCAGCAGTTACGATAGCAATCAGCCCCAGCATTTT. It encodes CASSYDSNQPQHF.

The gene calls are TRBV12-5 and TRBJ1-5, with a weak D call TRBD1 (5 bases). This CDR3 comprises 16 residues. Germline V lookup: CDR1 LGHNT, CDR2 FRNRAP. V was cut by 6 bases and J by 1 base, with 16 bases left in between. Here the CDR3 DNA reads TGTGCTAGTGGCCCGGGGGTCATGGGGAGCAATCAGCCCCAGCATTTT. Translation gives CASGPGVMGSNQPQHF. The complete variable domain, with remaining parts taken from reference TRBV12-5 and TRBJ1-5, reads DARVTQTPRHKVTEMGQEVTMRCQPILGHNTVFWYRQTMMQGLELLAYFRNRAPLDDSGMPKDRFSAEMPDATLATLKIQPSEPRDSAVYFCASGPGVMGSNQPQHFGDGTRLSIL.

J is TRBJ1-2 and V is TRBV11-3; the D gene is possibly TRBD1 (5 bases). V was shortened by 2 bases and J by 4 bases, with 14 bases between the two germline ends. CDR1 and CDR2 from the germline V gene are SGHNT and YENEEA. The CDR3 is 15 amino acids. CDR3 sequence reads: CASSLFYARAYGYTF. CDR3 bases: TGTGCCAGCAGCTTATTTTATGCCAGGGCCTATGGCTACACCTTC.

This clone was seen only a few times. The chain recombines TRBV19 with TRBJ2-3; TRBD1 is a possible D gene (6 bases). The CDR3 is made up of 13 amino acids. V was trimmed by 7 bases and J by 3 bases, leaving 11 bases between them. The germline gives CDR1 LNHDA, CDR2 SQIVND (reference sequence). CDR3 region: CASKGGPTDTQYF. The CDR3 DNA sequence: TGTGCCAGTAAAGGGGGACCAACAGATACGCAGTATTTT.

This chain links TRBV18 with TRBJ2-7; 8 bases line up with TRBD1. The germline gives CDR1 KGHSH, CDR2 LQKENI. CDR3 length: 16 amino acids. With 1 base clipped from V and 2 bases from J, the junction kept 7 bases outside the gene matches. CDR3 sequence reads: CASSPRRQGATYEQYF. CDR3 sequence (DNA): TGTGCCAGCTCACCACGGCGGCAGGGGGCAACCTACGAGCAGTACTTC.

CDR3 protein: CASSTSPQGNTEAFF. The CDR3 region has the DNA TGTGCCAGCAGCACAAGCCCCCAGGGGAACACTGAAGCTTTCTTT. V gene TRBV11-3 combines with J gene TRBJ1-1; D is possibly TRBD1 (5 bases). Trimming removed 5 bases from V and 1 base from J, with 14 bases in between. The germline V gene encodes CDR1 SGHNT and CDR2 YENEEA. The length of the CDR3 is 15 residues.

This chain links TRBV6-8 with TRBJ1-1, with D possibly TRBD1 on 6 matching bases. V lost 5 bases, J lost 5 bases, and 15 bases lay in between. The germline V gene has CDR1 MNHGY and CDR2 SAAAGT. The CDR3 contains 14 residues. Here the CDR3 reads CASSATGPRTEAFF. CDR3 nucleotide sequence: TGTGCCAGCAGTGCAACAGGGCCGAGGACTGAAGCTTTCTTT.

The chain uses TRBV18 and TRBJ1-1; 9 positions agree with TRBD1. This CDR3 contains 16 residues. Trimming took 2 bases from V and 5 from J; bases not matched to a gene: 9. Germline V gives CDR1 KGHSH, CDR2 LQKENI. CDR3 DNA: TGTGCCAGCTCACCAGATACAGGGGGCATATGGACTGAAGCTTTCTTT. Encoded protein: CASSPDTGGIWTEAFF.

V and J are TRBV6-8 and TRBJ1-5; weak D call: TRBD1 (6 bases). Germline CDR1 reads MNHGY; CDR2 reads SAAAGT. The length of the CDR3 is 14 residues. Trimming removed 8 bases at V and 2 bases at J, with 13 bases between. The CDR3 here is CASGGGLGNQPQHF. The DNA of the CDR3 is TGTGCCAGCGGAGGGGGGTTGGGCAATCAGCCCCAGCATTTT.

The J gene is TRBJ2-2, the V gene TRBV19; 9 nucleotides match TRBD1. Per germline, CDR1 LNHDA and CDR2 SQIVND (reference sequence). V was clipped by 6 bases and J by 4 bases; unmatched bases: 6. This CDR3 has 15 amino acids. CDR3: CASRSTGGFTGELFF. In DNA, the CDR3 is TGTGCCAGTAGGTCAACAGGGGGCTTCACCGGGGAGCTGTTTTTT.

This chain joins TRBV7-6 and TRBJ1-5, with D uncertain. V was pared by 3 bases and J by 0 bases, with 24 bases between. This CDR3 has 20 residues. CDR1 and CDR2 (germline): SGHVS, FNYEAQ. The CDR3 loop reads CASSLTPSSHPLNSNQPQHF. The CDR3 DNA sequence: TGTGCCAGCAGCTTGACCCCGTCCAGCCACCCTCTAAATAGCAATCAGCCCCAGCATTTT.

The chain recombines TRBV6-8 with TRBJ2-5; D gene uncertain. The V gene lost 5 bases and the J gene lost 2 bases, with 9 bases spanning the gap. The germline V gene has CDR1 MNHGY and CDR2 SAAAGT. This CDR3 has 13 residues. The CDR3 coding sequence is TGTGCCAGCAGTGGCTACGCACAAGAGACCCAGTACTTC. Its protein is CASSGYAQETQYF.

The chain is built from TRBV5-1 and TRBJ2-7; D is undetermined. V dropped 4 bases and J dropped 2 bases, with 13 bases sitting between them. CDR3 length equals 14 residues. Germline CDR1 and CDR2: SGHRS and YFSETQ. The CDR3 loop is CASSRDPEAYEQYF. CDR3 nucleotides: TGCGCCAGCAGCCGTGACCCCGAGGCCTACGAGCAGTACTTC. The variable domain in full, with the rest retrieved from reference TRBV5-1 and TRBJ2-7, is KAGVTQTPRYLIKTRGQQVTLSCSPISGHRSVSWYQQTPGQGLQFLFEYFSETQRNKGNFPGRFSGRQFSNSRSEMNVSTLELGDSALYLCASSRDPEAYEQYFGPGTRLTVT.

The chain joins TRBV6-8 to TRBJ2-7; perhaps TRBD2 as D (6 bases). V lost 9 bases to trimming and J lost 0 bases, with 15 bases between them. The CDR3 is made up of 14 amino acids. Germline V CDR1 and CDR2: MNHGY, SAAAGT. This CDR3 reads CASGFGGSSYEQYF. The CDR3 DNA sequence: TGTGCCAGTGGATTCGGGGGTAGCTCCTACGAGCAGTACTTC.

This clone came up a few times. The chain couples TRBV11-3 to TRBJ1-1; D is ambiguous. The CDR3 length is 17 residues. V was cut by 3 bases and J by 2 bases, with 19 bases left in between. Germline assignment: CDR1 SGHNT and CDR2 YENEEA. The CDR3 is CASSLVGSGIDNTEAFF. The CDR3 DNA reads as TGTGCCAGCAGCTTGGTAGGTTCCGGGATCGATAACACTGAAGCTTTCTTT.

This chain connects TRBV1 to TRBJ2-1; the table's D call, TRBD2, has no DNA check behind it. TRBV1 is a pseudogene locus. This CDR3 is built from 18 residues. CDR3 in amino acids: CASSQEIPQAGIDNEQFF. CDR3 in DNA: TGCGCCAGCAGCCAAGAAATCCCCCAAGCGGGGATTGATAATGAGCAGTTCTTC.